The table lists the clone carrying this T cell receptor (beta chain) with many counts. Its antigen is unidentified. Patients with uncontrolled infections, other autoimmune diseases, pregnancy or lactation were excluded. Amplified TCR beta CDR3 regions derived from RNA transcripts. The TCR CDR3 first-round RT-PCR relied on the HTBI primer set. TCRdb itself ran the multiplex PCR reads through MiXCR, one entry per CDR3 protein. This sample has a few hundred thousand distinct CDR3 sequences, with approximately 15% found just once. The sample originates from a study of T cells in Graves' hyperthyroidism and ophthalmopathy. Findings and caveats of the study: Most expanded thyroid clonotypes above 0.001 recurred in blood.

Looked up from germline, CDR1 is SGHTA and CDR2 is FQGNSA. Trimming stripped 2 bases from V and 9 bases from J, with 8 bases between. The CDR3 consists of 12 residues. V is TRBV7-2 and J is TRBJ2-1; the D gene is possibly TRBD2 (5 bases). Sequencing input: blood. The TCR originated in a woman aged 55-70 years with Graves' ophthalmopathy. CDR3 amino acids: CASSLRAGEQFF. CDR3 nucleotide sequence: TGTGCCAGCAGCTTACGTGCGGGTGAGCAGTTCTTC.